Each of the 8 T cell receptor beta chains below was sequenced from the same sample in a study of blood T cell repertoires in COVID-19. Some clones are missing from TCRdb's copy, which holds only in-frame ones; the method was immunoSEQ multiplex PCR. The repertoire holds 300,000 to 400,000 clones, with roughly 88% as singletons. The sequenced material came from PBMCs or T cells enriched from blood (not recorded which). All receptors derive from a woman younger than 45 with acute COVID-19.

This clone has only one observation. This sequence joins TRBV20-1 and TRBJ2-2; D call uncertain. V lost 3 bases, J lost 1 base, and 6 bases lay in between. There are 13 residues in the CDR3. Germline values: CDR1 DFQATT, CDR2 SNEGSKA (reference sequence). The CDR3 reads CSASSQNTGELFF. DNA of the CDR3: TGCAGTGCTAGTTCACAGAACACCGGGGAGCTGTTTTTT.

V usage is TRBV2 and J usage is TRBJ1-2; 10 nucleotides line up with TRBD1. V lost 5 bases to trimming and J lost 3 bases; unmatched junction nucleotides: 9. The V gene's germline CDR1 is SNHLY and CDR2 FYNNEI. The length of the CDR3 is 16 residues. The CDR3 bases are TGTGCCAGCAGTCTAACGGGACAGGGGCCGCACTATGGCTACACCTTC. Its protein product is CASSLTGQGPHYGYTF.

This clone was counted between two and nine times. The CDR3 reads CASRAPDRGWEQYF. CDR3 nucleotide sequence: TGTGCCAGCAGAGCCCCTGACAGGGGTTGGGAGCAGTACTTC. The genes are TRBV28 and TRBJ2-7, with 8 bases identical to TRBD1. CDR1 MDHEN and CDR2 SYDVKM come from the germline V gene. The CDR3 has 14 amino acids. The V segment lost 6 bases and the J segment 7 bases; nucleotides outside the gene matches: 11.

The chain carries TRBV12-3 or TRBV12-4 and TRBJ1-5; D remains unclear. The CDR3 consists of 13 residues. Trimming stripped 7 bases from V and 6 bases from J, with 13 bases between. CDR3 loop: CASTPNSVQPQHF. The CDR3 DNA sequence: TGTGCCAGCACCCCTAATTCGGTTCAGCCCCAGCATTTT.

The chain recombines TRBV27 with TRBJ1-2; D uncertain. Germline assignment: CDR1 MNHEY and CDR2 SMNVEV (reference sequence). The V and J ends lost 1 base and 1 base respectively, with 10 bases between them. This CDR3 region has 15 residues. The CDR3 region has the DNA TGTGCCAGCAGTTTATTCCCTGGCAGTAACTATGGCTACACCTTC. It translates to CASSLFPGSNYGYTF.

The V gene is TRBV5-1, the J gene TRBJ1-2; D gene uncertain. The V gene lost 1 base and the J gene lost 2 bases, with 9 bases spanning the gap. Germline loops: CDR1 SGHRS, CDR2 YFSETQ. This CDR3 comprises 14 residues. CDR3: CASSLLEVNYGYTF. The CDR3 DNA reads TGCGCCAGCAGCTTGTTGGAGGTGAACTATGGCTACACCTTC.

This chain joins TRBV20-1 and TRBJ2-3; D is unresolved. This CDR3 has 10 amino acids. V was cut by 2 bases and J by 6 bases, with 3 bases left in between. Germline assignment: CDR1 DFQATT and CDR2 SNEGSKA (reference sequence). This CDR3 reads CSARRDTQYF. The CDR3 DNA reads as TGCAGTGCTAGACGGGATACGCAGTATTTT.

The chain joins TRBV30 to TRBJ1-3; 7 bases align to TRBD1. V lost 3 bases to trimming and J lost 8 bases; unmatched junction nucleotides: 16. The CDR3 is made up of 16 amino acids. The germline CDR1 and CDR2 sequences are GTSNPN and SVGIG (reference sequence). This CDR3 is CAWSPNYRGYLDTIYF. CDR3 bases: TGTGCCTGGAGCCCCAATTACAGGGGATATTTAGACACCATATATTTT.